The 12 T cell receptor beta chains listed next were all sequenced from one sample in a study of blood T cell repertoires in COVID-19. Sequenced by immunoSEQ multiplex PCR; TCRdb stores in-frame clones only, minus some. The table lists under 300,000 clones, approximately 82% of them singletons. Sequenced material: PBMCs or T cells enriched from blood (not recorded which). The receptors were gathered from a man aged 35 to 55 who had recovered from COVID-19.

The gene calls are TRBV5-1 and TRBJ2-5, with 7 nucleotides matching TRBD2. With 2 bases clipped from V and 5 bases from J, the junction kept 9 bases outside the gene matches. CDR3 length equals 15 residues. CDR1 SGHRS and CDR2 YFSETQ come from the germline V gene. The CDR3 nucleotides read TGCGCCAGCAGCTTAGGCGGGAGCGTCCCCGAGACCCAGTACTTC. Residues: CASSLGGSVPETQYF. Variable domain in full (rest from reference TRBV5-1 and TRBJ2-5): KAGVTQTPRYLIKTRGQQVTLSCSPISGHRSVSWYQQTPGQGLQFLFEYFSETQRNKGNFPGRFSGRQFSNSRSEMNVSTLELGDSALYLCASSLGGSVPETQYFGPGTRLLVL.

The chain is built from TRBV9 and TRBJ2-2; 10 bases align to TRBD1. The CDR3 contains 15 residues. V shed 0 bases and J 5 bases; nucleotides not matched to a gene: 1. The V gene's germline CDR1 is SGDLS and CDR2 YYNGEE. CDR3 bases: TGTGCCAGCAGCGTAGGACAGGGGGCGACCGGGGAGCTGTTTTTT. Its translation: CASSVGQGATGELFF.

The V call is TRBV13, the J call TRBJ2-7; D possibly corresponds to TRBD2 (6 bases). The CDR3 contains 15 residues. With 6 bases removed from V and 5 bases from J, the gap between germline ends came to 20 bases. Germline CDR1 PRHDT, CDR2 FYEKMQ (reference sequence). Written as DNA, the CDR3 is TGTGCCAGCAGAATAACAGGAGGGGAGCGGAACGAGCAGTACTTC. Translation: CASRITGGERNEQYF.

The V gene is TRBV5-5, the J gene TRBJ1-2; D not certain. Trimming removed 4 bases from V and 8 bases from J, with 15 bases in between. CDR3 size: 13 residues. From germline, CDR1 is SGHKS and CDR2 YYEKEE (reference sequence). In DNA form, the CDR3 reads TGTGCCAGCAGCGCAGAAGGCCTGGGCGGCTACACCTTC. Its translation is CASSAEGLGGYTF.

V usage is TRBV29-1 and J usage is TRBJ1-1; 8 bases match TRBD1. In germline, CDR1 is SQVTM, CDR2 ANQGSEA. J lost 5 bases, V lost 7 bases, and 15 bases had no gene match. The CDR3 runs 15 residues. The CDR3 region is CSGNTPGGRGTEAFF. Written as DNA, the CDR3 is TGCAGCGGGAACACCCCAGGGGGCCGAGGGACTGAAGCTTTCTTT.

This clone occurred many times. V is TRBV5-5 and J is TRBJ1-2, with 11 bases lining up with TRBD1. The germline CDR1 and CDR2 sequences are SGHKS and YYEKEE (reference sequence). With V trimmed by 0 bases and J by 6 bases, 7 bases remained unmatched. The CDR3 extends over 16 amino acids. CDR3: CASSLEFLGQGDGYTF. DNA for the CDR3: TGTGCCAGCAGCTTGGAGTTCCTGGGACAGGGGGATGGCTACACCTTC.

V usage is TRBV21-1 and J usage is TRBJ2-2; the tabulated D call, TRBD1, remains unverified against the DNA. TRBV21-1 is deemed a pseudogene. There are 15 residues in the CDR3. The CDR3 sequence: CATLDRGRITGELFF. The CDR3 bases are TGTGCCACCTTGGACAGGGGGCGAATCACCGGGGAGCTGTTTTTT.

The chain uses TRBV5-6 and TRBJ2-3, with D possibly being TRBD2 (6 bases). Germline CDR1 is SGHDT and CDR2 is YYEEEE. The CDR3 consists of 12 residues. V lost 0 bases, J lost 8 bases, and 7 bases lay in between. CDR3 in amino acids: CASSLEAGTQYF. CDR3 sequence (DNA): TGTGCCAGCAGCTTGGAAGCGGGTACGCAGTATTTT.

This clone was seen only once. The V and J genes are TRBV2 and TRBJ1-5; D is possibly TRBD1 (6 bases). CDR3 length: 14 amino acids. Germline V gene data show CDR1 as SNHLY and CDR2 as FYNNEI. The V gene lost 8 bases and the J gene lost 7 bases, with 18 bases spanning the gap. The CDR3 reads CASRNRVEDQPQHF. Written as DNA, the CDR3 is TGTGCCAGCCGGAACAGGGTCGAGGACCAGCCCCAGCATTTT.

The rearrangement joins TRBV9 to TRBJ1-1, with D possibly being TRBD1 (5 bases). This CDR3 region has 15 residues. Germline lookup yields CDR1 SGDLS and CDR2 YYNGEE. V dropped 4 bases and J dropped 4 bases, with 17 bases sitting between them. CDR3 DNA sequence: TGTGCCAGCAGCCTCACGGGGGGTCTGGGCACTGAAGCTTTCTTT. It specifies CASSLTGGLGTEAFF.

This chain uses TRBV15 with TRBJ1-5; D remains unclear. From germline, CDR1 is LNHNV and CDR2 YYDKDF (reference sequence). V lost 0 bases to trimming and J lost 1 base, with 13 bases between them. This CDR3 contains 17 residues. The CDR3 reads CATSRDLAFGSNQPQHF. As DNA, the CDR3 is TGTGCCACCAGCAGAGATCTGGCTTTTGGCAGCAATCAGCCCCAGCATTTT.

The chain employs TRBV9 and TRBJ2-3; 9 bases match TRBD2. CDR1 is SGDLS and CDR2 is YYNGEE in the germline V gene. The CDR3 length is 16 residues. V lost 4 bases to trimming and J lost 7 bases; unmatched junction nucleotides: 13. Here the CDR3 reads CASSPNSGSSGNTQYF. The CDR3 nucleotides read TGTGCCAGCAGCCCGAATAGCGGGAGTTCCGGCAATACGCAGTATTTT.